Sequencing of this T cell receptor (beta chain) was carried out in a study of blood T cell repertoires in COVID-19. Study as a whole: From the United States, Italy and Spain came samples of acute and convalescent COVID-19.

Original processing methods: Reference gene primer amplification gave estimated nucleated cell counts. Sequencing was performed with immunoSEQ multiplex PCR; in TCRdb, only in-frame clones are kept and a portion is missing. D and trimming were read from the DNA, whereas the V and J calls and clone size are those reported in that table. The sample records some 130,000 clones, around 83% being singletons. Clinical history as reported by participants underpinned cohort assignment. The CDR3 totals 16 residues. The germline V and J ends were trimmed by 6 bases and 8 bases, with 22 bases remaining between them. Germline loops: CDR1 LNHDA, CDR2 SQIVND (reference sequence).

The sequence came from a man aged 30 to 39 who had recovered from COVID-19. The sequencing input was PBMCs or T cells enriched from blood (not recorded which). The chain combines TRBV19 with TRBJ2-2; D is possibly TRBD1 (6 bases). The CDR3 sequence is CASRRSGTTKNGELFF. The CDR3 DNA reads TGTGCCAGTAGAAGGTCCGGGACAACTAAAAATGGGGAGCTGTTTTTT.